These 23 T cell receptor beta chains originate from one sample sequenced in a study of Graves' ophthalmopathy and Graves' hyperthyroidism. As the template, RNA transcripts were used to amplify TCR beta CDR3 regions. The workflow started with a first-round RT-PCR run with HTBI primers and then moved on to a second-round multiplex PCR. TCRdb re-called the multiplex PCR reads through MiXCR, storing one row per CDR3 protein. Of about 740,000 distinct CDR3 sequences listed, 40% are singletons. Material for sequencing was peripheral blood. These receptors all stem from an adult man with Graves' ophthalmopathy.

This clonotype has only a few counts. The J gene is TRBJ2-7, the V gene TRBV19; 7 bases fit TRBD1. CDR1 is LNHDA, CDR2 SQIVND, per germline (reference sequence). The J segment lost 3 bases and the V segment lost 5 bases, leaving 10 bases of the junction unmatched. This CDR3 spans 15 amino acids. CDR3 residues: CASSPWTGHGYEQYF. The DNA of the CDR3 is TGTGCCAGTAGTCCTTGGACAGGACACGGCTACGAGCAGTACTTC.

With respect to this clonotype: At one of its ends the junction is not consistent with the germline gene, which may arise from a read error. The rearrangement links TRBV2 to TRBJ2-5, with TRBD1 matching over 9 bases. The CDR3 sequence is 14 residues long. Germline V gives CDR1 SNHLY, CDR2 FYNNEI. This CDR3 is CASSEAGTGSTQYF. The CDR3 region has the DNA TGTGCCAGCAGCGAAGCCGGGACAGGGTCGACCCAGTACTTC.

The chain carries TRBV27 and TRBJ1-2; D not resolved. CDR1 and CDR2 (germline): MNHEY, SMNVEV (reference sequence). The V end was cut by 0 bases, the J end by 2 bases, with 7 bases between. The CDR3 sequence is 14 residues long. The CDR3 is CASSLSVQNYGYTF. The CDR3 nucleotides are TGTGCCAGCAGTTTATCGGTGCAGAACTATGGCTACACCTTC.

This clonotype was recorded at least ten times. The V gene is TRBV7-8, the J gene TRBJ2-7, with 9 positions matching TRBD1. This CDR3 spans 15 amino acids. The germline CDR1 and CDR2 sequences are SGHVS and FQNEAQ. Unmatched junction bases numbered 11, after V lost 5 bases and J lost 6 bases. The CDR3 protein is CASSADRGGVGEQYF. CDR3 coding DNA: TGTGCCAGCAGCGCCGACAGGGGGGGCGTGGGCGAGCAGTACTTC.

The rearrangement links TRBV24-1 to TRBJ1-5, with 11 bases fitting TRBD1. The trim removed 11 bases at V and 6 bases at J, leaving 8 bases unmatched. This CDR3 is built from 14 residues. Germline V gene data show CDR1 as KGHDR and CDR2 as SFDVKD. The CDR3 protein is CASRPGTGGQPQHF. The DNA of the CDR3 is TGTGCCAGCAGACCCGGGACAGGGGGTCAGCCCCAGCATTTT.

The rearrangement joins TRBV11-3 to TRBJ1-1, with 10 bases fitting TRBD1. There are 14 residues in the CDR3. Germline V gene sequence: CDR1 SGHNT, CDR2 YENEEA. Losses at the gene ends were 6 bases for V and 7 bases for J; bases not matched to a gene: 8. For the CDR3, the DNA is TGTGCCAGCAGTCCGGGACAGGGGTTCCGTGAAGCTTTCTTT. This translates into CASSPGQGFREAFF.

This clonotype has only one observation. The gene calls are TRBV11-2 and TRBJ2-7; tentatively, D is TRBD1 (5 bases). Trimming took 0 bases from V and 2 from J, leaving 14 bases between them. Germline V CDR1 and CDR2: SGHAT, FQNNGV. The CDR3 length is 16 residues. The CDR3, as DNA: TGTGCCAGCAGCTTAGATTCAGGGAAAGGTACCTACGAGCAGTACTTC. It is translated as CASSLDSGKGTYEQYF.

The J gene is TRBJ2-7, the V gene TRBV7-6, with D perhaps being TRBD1 or TRBD2 (6 bases each). The V gene lost 4 bases and the J gene lost 5 bases, with 12 bases spanning the gap. The CDR3 is made up of 13 amino acids. CDR1 is SGHVS, CDR2 FNYEAQ, per germline. The CDR3 DNA follows: TGTGCCAGCAGCTCGTACGGGGGCAACGAGCAGTACTTC. Its translation is CASSSYGGNEQYF. Full variable domain (rest looked up from reference TRBV7-6 and TRBJ2-7): GAGVSQSPRYKVTKRGQDVALRCDPISGHVSLYWYRQALGQGPEFLTYFNYEAQQDKSGLPNDRFSAERPEGSISTLTIQRTEQRDSAMYRCASSSYGGNEQYFGPGTRLTVT.

This clonotype was picked up a small number of times. The rearrangement joins TRBV6-6 to TRBJ2-7, with D unresolved. CDR3 length: 13 amino acids. In germline, CDR1 is MNHNY, CDR2 SVGAGI (reference sequence). Trimming left V 2 bases short and J 2 bases short, with 7 bases between. As DNA, the CDR3 is TGTGCCAGCAGTTACACGGAAACCTACGAGCAGTACTTC. As protein: CASSYTETYEQYF.

The rearrangement uses TRBV29-1 and TRBJ1-5, with D uncertain. The CDR3 has 11 residues. Trimming removed 4 bases at V and 3 bases at J, with 4 bases between. Germline V gives CDR1 SQVTM, CDR2 ANQGSEA. In nucleotides, the CDR3 is TGCAGCGTTGGGGCCAATCAGCCCCAGCATTTT. This sequence encodes CSVGANQPQHF.

In its sample, this clonotype was seen once. Just one base apart from a much larger clone, this may be a read error. This CDR3 fails to terminate in the conserved phenylalanine or tryptophan, so it likely reflects a read error. This chain's CDR3 is CASSPQANTEAFL. CDR3 in DNA: TGTGCCAGCAGCCCACAGGCGAACACTGAAGCTTTCCTT. V is TRBV25-1 and J is TRBJ1-1; tentative D call: TRBD1 (5 bases). CDR1 and CDR2 from the germline V gene are MGHDK and SYGVNS. Trimming removed 6 bases at V and 1 base at J, with 9 bases between. This CDR3 contains 13 residues.

This clonotype was seen repeatedly, ten times or more. This CDR3 is CASSLAPMLSRNYGYTF. In DNA form, the CDR3 reads TGTGCCAGCAGCTTAGCGCCGATGCTGTCTCGGAACTATGGCTACACCTTC. The chain carries TRBV7-9 and TRBJ1-2, with D hard to call. The germline V gene encodes CDR1 SEHNR and CDR2 FQNEAQ (reference sequence). The CDR3 consists of 17 residues. Deletions cut 0 bases from V and 2 bases from J, with 16 bases between.

The chain links TRBV20-1 to TRBJ1-2, with TRBD1 identical over 7 bases. The CDR3 is 17 amino acids. CDR1 DFQATT and CDR2 SNEGSKA come from the germline V gene (reference sequence). Trimming removed 3 bases from V and 6 bases from J; junction bases left unmatched: 19. The CDR3 sequence: CSASFLRGQSGLDGYTF. The CDR3 DNA is TGCAGTGCTAGTTTCCTTAGGGGACAGTCGGGTCTGGATGGCTACACCTTC.

This chain connects TRBV6-6 to TRBJ2-2, with D possibly matching TRBD1 (5 bases). From germline, CDR1 is MNHNY and CDR2 SVGAGI (reference sequence). CDR3 length: 14 amino acids. The V and J ends lost 5 bases and 4 bases respectively, with 11 bases between them. CDR3 region: CASSAGSFTGELFF. The CDR3 DNA is TGTGCCAGCAGTGCAGGGTCATTCACCGGGGAGCTGTTTTTT.

This chain links TRBV15 with TRBJ1-2; D gene uncertain. V dropped 2 bases and J dropped 8 bases, with 12 bases sitting between them. This CDR3 has 13 amino acids. Germline V gives CDR1 LNHNV, CDR2 YYDKDF (reference sequence). CDR3 DNA: TGTGCCACCAGCAGACTAGACCGCAGCGGCTACACCTTC. Protein sequence: CATSRLDRSGYTF.

With regard to this clonotype: A much larger clone lies a single base off, so this may be a read error. This chain uses TRBV19 with TRBJ1-1; 8 nucleotides match TRBD1. CDR3 length: 14 amino acids. Germline V lookup: CDR1 LNHDA, CDR2 SQIVND (reference sequence). The CDR3 DNA reads TGTGGCAGTAGACACAGGGGGAGGGACACTGAAGCTTTCTTT. Translating gives CGSRHRGRDTEAFF.

V gene TRBV9 combines with J gene TRBJ1-5; possibly TRBD1 for D (5 bases). The CDR3 is made up of 15 amino acids. Looked up from germline, CDR1 is SGDLS and CDR2 is YYNGEE. Trimming pared 3 bases from V and 4 bases from J, leaving 14 bases between. CDR3 coding DNA: TGTGCCAGCAGCGCCCACGGGACCGAGAATCAGCCCCAGCATTTT. It yields the protein CASSAHGTENQPQHF.

J is TRBJ2-5 and V is TRBV2, with 8 bases identical to TRBD1. The CDR3 length is 15 residues. The V gene's germline CDR1 is SNHLY and CDR2 FYNNEI. V was pared by 6 bases and J by 2 bases, with 8 bases of the junction left unmatched. CDR3 loop: CASSHGTGMQETQYF. CDR3 coding DNA: TGTGCCAGCAGCCACGGGACAGGAATGCAAGAGACCCAGTACTTC.

J is TRBJ2-7 and V is TRBV7-2, with a tentative D call TRBD1 (6 bases). V was pared by 3 bases and J by 5 bases, with 20 bases between. Germline V gene data show CDR1 as SGHTA and CDR2 as FQGNSA. The CDR3 extends over 16 amino acids. CDR3 bases: TGTGCCAGCAGCTTTGTTTCTCGTACAGGGCAAGACGAGCAGTACTTC. It specifies CASSFVSRTGQDEQYF.

V gene TRBV9 combines with J gene TRBJ2-7; 8 bases agree with TRBD1. The germline gives CDR1 SGDLS, CDR2 YYNGEE. The V and J ends lost 4 bases and 6 bases, in that order; junction bases with no gene match: 9. The CDR3 length is 14 residues. The CDR3 here is CASSPRPGTGEQYF. The CDR3 nucleotides read TGTGCCAGCAGCCCCCGGCCCGGGACAGGCGAGCAGTACTTC.

The genes are TRBV2 and TRBJ2-7; perhaps TRBD2 as D (7 bases). The CDR3 consists of 13 residues. Germline CDR1 is SNHLY and CDR2 is FYNNEI. The V end was cut by 8 bases, the J end by 7 bases, with 18 bases between. CDR3 amino acids: CASEEGRGGEQYF. The CDR3, as DNA: TGTGCCAGCGAGGAGGGGAGGGGGGGTGAGCAGTACTTC.

The chain employs TRBV25-1 and TRBJ1-2, with D possibly being TRBD1 (5 bases). Germline CDR1 is MGHDK and CDR2 is SYGVNS. Between the trimmed V and J ends, which lost 6 bases and 8 bases, there was a span of 25 bases. The CDR3 length is 16 residues. The CDR3 sequence is CASSQDPAGLSRGYTF. In nucleotides, the CDR3 is TGTGCCAGCAGCCAAGATCCGGCAGGGTTGTCTAGAGGCTACACCTTC.

This clonotype has only one observation. This CDR3 is missing its conserved last phenylalanine or tryptophan, likely due to a read error. The DNA is omitted, as the CDR3 cannot be located on it reliably, and the CDR3 follows TCRdb's listing. This rearrangement joins TRBV20-1 to TRBJ2-5. From its first to its last residue, the CDR3 has 8 amino acids. In germline, CDR1 is DFQATT, CDR2 SNEGSKA (reference sequence). This chain's CDR3 is CSARLILI.